This T cell receptor beta chain was recorded in a study of T cells in tuberculosis. The method was immunoSEQ multiplex PCR; TCRdb's version includes in-frame clones alone and lacks a portion of them. The table lists 30,000 to 40,000 clones, around 97% of them singletons. The CDR3 totals 15 residues. The germline gives CDR1 SGHTA, CDR2 FQGNSA. V shed 5 bases and J shed 8 bases, with 21 bases lying between them. The sequencing sample was made of PBMCs. The chain carries TRBV7-2 and TRBJ1-2; D is perhaps TRBD1 (6 bases). The TCR sequence derives from a donor between 10 and 35 years old with latent tuberculosis or without tuberculosis infection. The CDR3 DNA reads TGTGCCAGCAGCCCAACCTACAGGGCCGGATGGGGCTACACCTTC. Its protein is CASSPTYRAGWGYTF. The full variable domain, completed using reference TRBV7-2 and TRBJ1-2, is GAGVSQSPSNKVTEKGKDVELRCDPISGHTALYWYRQSLGQGLEFLIYFQGNSAPDKSGLPSDRFSAERTGGSVSTLTIQRTQQEDSAVYLCASSPTYRAGWGYTFGSGTRLTVV.